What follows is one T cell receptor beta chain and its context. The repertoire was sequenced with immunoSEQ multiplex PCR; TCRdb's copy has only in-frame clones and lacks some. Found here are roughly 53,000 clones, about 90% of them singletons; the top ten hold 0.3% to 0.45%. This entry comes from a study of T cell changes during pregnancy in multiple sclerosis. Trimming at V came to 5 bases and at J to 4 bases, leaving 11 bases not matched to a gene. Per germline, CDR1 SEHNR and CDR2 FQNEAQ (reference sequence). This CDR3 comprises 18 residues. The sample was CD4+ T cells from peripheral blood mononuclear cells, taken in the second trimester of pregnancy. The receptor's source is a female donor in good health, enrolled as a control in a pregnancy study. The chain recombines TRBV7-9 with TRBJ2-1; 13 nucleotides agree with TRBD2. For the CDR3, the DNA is TGTGCCAGCAGCCCTTGGACTAGCGGGAGCCGAATATACAATGAGCAGTTCTTC. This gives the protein CASSPWTSGSRIYNEQFF.